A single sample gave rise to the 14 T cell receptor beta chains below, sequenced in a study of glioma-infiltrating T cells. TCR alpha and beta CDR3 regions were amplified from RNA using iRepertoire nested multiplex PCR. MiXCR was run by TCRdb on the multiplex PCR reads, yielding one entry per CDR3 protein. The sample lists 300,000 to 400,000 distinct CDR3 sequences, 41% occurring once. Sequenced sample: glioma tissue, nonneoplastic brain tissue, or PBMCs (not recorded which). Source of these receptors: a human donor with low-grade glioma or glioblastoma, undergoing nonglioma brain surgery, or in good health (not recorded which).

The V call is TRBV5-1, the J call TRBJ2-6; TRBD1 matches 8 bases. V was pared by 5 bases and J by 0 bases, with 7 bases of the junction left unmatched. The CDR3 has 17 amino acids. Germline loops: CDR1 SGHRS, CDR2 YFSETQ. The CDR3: CASRLRDRSSGANVLTF. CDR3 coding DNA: TGCGCCAGCAGACTCCGGGACAGGAGCTCTGGGGCCAACGTCCTGACTTTC.

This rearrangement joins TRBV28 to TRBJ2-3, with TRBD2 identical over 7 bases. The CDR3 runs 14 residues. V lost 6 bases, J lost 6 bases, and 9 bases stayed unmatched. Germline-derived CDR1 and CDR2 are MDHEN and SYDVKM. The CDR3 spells CASSQAGATDTQYF. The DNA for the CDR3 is TGTGCCAGCAGCCAGGCGGGAGCAACCGATACGCAGTATTTT.

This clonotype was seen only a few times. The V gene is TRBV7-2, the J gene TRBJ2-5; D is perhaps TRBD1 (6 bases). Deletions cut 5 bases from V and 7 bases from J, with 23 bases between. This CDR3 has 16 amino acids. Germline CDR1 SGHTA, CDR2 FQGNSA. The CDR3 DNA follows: TGTGCCAGCAGCAATAACGCCAGGGGCTCCGCTGGGACCCAGTACTTC. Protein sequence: CASSNNARGSAGTQYF.

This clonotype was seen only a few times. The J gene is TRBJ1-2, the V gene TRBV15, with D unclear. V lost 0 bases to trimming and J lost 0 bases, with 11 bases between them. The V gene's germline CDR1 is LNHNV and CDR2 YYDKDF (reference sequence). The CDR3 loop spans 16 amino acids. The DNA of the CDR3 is TGTGCCACCAGCAGAGATCGATGGCCAGCTAACTATGGCTACACCTTC. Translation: CATSRDRWPANYGYTF.

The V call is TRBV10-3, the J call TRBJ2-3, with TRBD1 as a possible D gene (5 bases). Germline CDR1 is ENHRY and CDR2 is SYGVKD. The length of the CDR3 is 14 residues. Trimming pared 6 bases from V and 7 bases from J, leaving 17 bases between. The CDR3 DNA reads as TGTGCCATCAGCCACTCTAGGACACGAAATACGCAGTATTTT. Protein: CAISHSRTRNTQYF.

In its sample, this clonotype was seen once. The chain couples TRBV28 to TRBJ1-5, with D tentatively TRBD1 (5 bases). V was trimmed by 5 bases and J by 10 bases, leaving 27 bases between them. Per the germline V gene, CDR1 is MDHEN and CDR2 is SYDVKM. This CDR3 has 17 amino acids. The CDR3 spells CASSRSPPGPGGQPQHF. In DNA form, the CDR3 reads TGTGCCAGCAGTCGATCGCCCCCAGGGCCGGGAGGACAACCCCAGCATTTT.

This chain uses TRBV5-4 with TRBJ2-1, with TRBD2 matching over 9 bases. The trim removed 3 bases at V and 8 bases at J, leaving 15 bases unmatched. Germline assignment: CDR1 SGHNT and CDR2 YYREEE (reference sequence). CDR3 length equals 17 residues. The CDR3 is CASSSRSSGRGVDEQFF. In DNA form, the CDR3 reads TGTGCCAGCAGCTCCCGGAGTAGCGGGAGAGGGGTCGATGAGCAGTTCTTC.

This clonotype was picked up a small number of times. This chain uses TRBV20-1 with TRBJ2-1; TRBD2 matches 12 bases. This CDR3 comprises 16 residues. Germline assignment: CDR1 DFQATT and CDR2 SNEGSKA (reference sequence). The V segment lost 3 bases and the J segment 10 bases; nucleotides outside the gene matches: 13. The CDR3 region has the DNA TGCAGTGCTAGTCCGCGGACTAGCGGGACGTCCGGCGAGCAGTTCTTC. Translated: CSASPRTSGTSGEQFF.

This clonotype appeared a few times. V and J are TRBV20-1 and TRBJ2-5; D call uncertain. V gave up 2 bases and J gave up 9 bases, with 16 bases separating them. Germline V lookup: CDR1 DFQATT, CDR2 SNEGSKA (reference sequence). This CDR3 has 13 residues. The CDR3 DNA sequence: TGCAGTGCTAGAAGGGTCGTCTCCCGGGCCCAGTACTTC. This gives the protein CSARRVVSRAQYF.

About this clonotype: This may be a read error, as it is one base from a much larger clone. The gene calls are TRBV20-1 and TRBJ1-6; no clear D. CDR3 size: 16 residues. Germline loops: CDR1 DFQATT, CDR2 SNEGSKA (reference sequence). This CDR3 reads CSARDRRVGEYSLLHF. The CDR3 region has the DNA TGCAGTGCTAGAGATCGTAGGGTTGGGGAGTATTCACTCCTCCACTTT.

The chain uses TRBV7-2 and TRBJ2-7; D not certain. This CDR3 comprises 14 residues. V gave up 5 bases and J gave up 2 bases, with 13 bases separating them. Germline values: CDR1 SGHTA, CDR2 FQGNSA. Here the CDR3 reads CASSVQNWAYEQYF. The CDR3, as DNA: TGTGCCAGCAGCGTTCAGAACTGGGCCTACGAGCAGTACTTC.

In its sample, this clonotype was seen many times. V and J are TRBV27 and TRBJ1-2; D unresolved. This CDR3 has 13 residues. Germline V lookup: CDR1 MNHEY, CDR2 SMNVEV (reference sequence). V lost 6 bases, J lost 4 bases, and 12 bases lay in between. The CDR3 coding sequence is TGTGCCAGCAGCCCCCAAGTGGGCTATGGCTACACCTTC. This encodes CASSPQVGYGYTF.

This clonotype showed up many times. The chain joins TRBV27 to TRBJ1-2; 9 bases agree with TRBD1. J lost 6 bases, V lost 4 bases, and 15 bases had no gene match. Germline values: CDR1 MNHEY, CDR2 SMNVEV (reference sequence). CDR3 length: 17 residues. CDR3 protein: CASSSRVVRDRVHGYTF. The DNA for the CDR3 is TGTGCCAGCAGTTCCCGGGTCGTACGGGACAGGGTACATGGCTACACCTTC.

The CDR3 reads CSVKQRPNYGYTF. CDR3 sequence (DNA): TGCAGCGTTAAGCAGAGACCGAACTATGGCTACACCTTC. V gene TRBV29-1 combines with J gene TRBJ1-2; D is uncertain. Germline assignment: CDR1 SQVTM and CDR2 ANQGSEA. The V end was cut by 5 bases, the J end by 2 bases, with 12 bases between. The CDR3 consists of 13 residues.